The 18 T cell receptor beta chains below were found in one sample sequenced in a study of Ad26.COV2.S vaccination and SARS-CoV-2 variants. Treatment specified: some 20 received Ad26.COV2.S at low or high dose, single or two shots; five or six received placebo; per-sample allocation not given. The investigators took samples on day 63 after the first vaccine or placebo injection. Here immunoSEQ multiplex PCR was the method, and the copy in TCRdb shows in-frame clones only, minus some. Here the sample spans 350,000 to 450,000 clones, 75% to 90% being singletons. Sequencing was performed on peripheral blood, taken in a trial of Ad26.COV2.S vaccine versus placebo. These receptors were collected from a person aged 18-60 years who received the Ad26.COV2.S COVID-19 vaccine or a placebo.

This CDR3 reads CASSFLPLRDRTMNTQYF. DNA for the CDR3: TGTGCCAGCAGCTTTTTACCGCTGAGGGACAGGACCATGAATACGCAGTATTTT. V usage is TRBV13 and J usage is TRBJ2-3; the match to TRBD1 covers 8 bases. Germline loops: CDR1 PRHDT, CDR2 FYEKMQ (reference sequence). The CDR3 has 18 residues. V was clipped by 3 bases and J by 7 bases; unmatched bases: 18. Based on the CDR3 plus reference TRBV13 and TRBJ2-3, the full variable domain is AAGVIQSPRHLIKEKRETATLKCYPIPRHDTVYWYQQGPGQDPQFLISFYEKMQSDKGSIPDRFSAQQFSDYHSELNMSSLELGDSALYFCASSFLPLRDRTMNTQYFGPGTRLTVL.

CDR3 in DNA: TGTGCCATCAGTGGGCGGGAGATGGATACGCAGTATTTT. Protein: CAISGREMDTQYF. The rearrangement joins TRBV10-3 to TRBJ2-3, with 7 bases lining up with TRBD2. From germline, CDR1 is ENHRY and CDR2 SYGVKD. There are 13 residues in the CDR3. With V trimmed by 4 bases and J by 6 bases, 4 bases remained unmatched.

This chain uses TRBV27 with TRBJ2-7; D is ambiguous. The germline gives CDR1 MNHEY, CDR2 SMNVEV (reference sequence). This CDR3 spans 14 amino acids. Between the trimmed V and J ends, which lost 4 bases and 0 bases, there was a span of 10 bases. The CDR3 DNA reads TGTGCCAGCAGTTCCCCGACTTCCTCCTACGAGCAGTACTTC. Protein product: CASSSPTSSYEQYF.

The genes are TRBV4-3 and TRBJ2-3; TRBD2 agrees at 9 bases. There are 17 residues in the CDR3. J lost 3 bases, V lost 0 bases, and 7 bases had no gene match. Germline-derived CDR1 and CDR2 are LGHNA and YSLEER. The CDR3 DNA follows: TGCGCCAGCAGCCAAGATGAGGCGGGAGGGGGGACAGATACGCAGTATTTT. The encoded protein is CASSQDEAGGGTDTQYF.

The V and J genes are TRBV6-2 or TRBV6-3 and TRBJ2-5; 8 positions agree with TRBD2. V lost 5 bases to trimming and J lost 5 bases; unmatched junction nucleotides: 10. CDR3 length equals 15 residues. Germline loops: CDR1 MNHEY, CDR2 SVGEGT. CDR3 protein: CASSRTSGGEETQYF. The CDR3 region has the DNA TGTGCCAGCAGTCGTACTAGCGGAGGGGAGGAGACCCAGTACTTC.

This chain uses TRBV7-6 with TRBJ2-1; tentatively, D is TRBD1 (6 bases). The V end lost 5 bases, the J end lost 5 bases, and 10 bases lay between the germline ends. Germline V gene sequence: CDR1 SGHVS, CDR2 FNYEAQ. The CDR3 extends over 13 amino acids. DNA of the CDR3: TGTGCCAGCAGCGTCGGACAGAACAATGAGCAGTTCTTC. Protein product: CASSVGQNNEQFF.

V and J are TRBV29-1 and TRBJ1-4; D ambiguous. The CDR3 sequence is 11 residues long. With 6 bases removed from V and 5 bases from J, the gap between germline ends came to 7 bases. CDR1 is SQVTM, CDR2 ANQGSEA, per germline. CDR3 DNA: TGCAGCGTAATCCGGAATGAAAAACTGTTTTTT. This sequence encodes CSVIRNEKLFF.

The rearrangement links TRBV7-9 to TRBJ2-2; 10 positions match TRBD2. The CDR3 sequence is 16 residues long. J lost 5 bases, V lost 3 bases, and 6 bases had no gene match. Germline V gene data show CDR1 as SEHNR and CDR2 as FQNEAQ (reference sequence). The CDR3 region is CASSLSSGSTTGELFF. DNA of the CDR3: TGTGCCAGCAGCTTGTCTAGCGGGAGCACAACCGGGGAGCTGTTTTTT.

The chain employs TRBV19 and TRBJ2-5; D might be TRBD1 (6 bases). This CDR3 comprises 14 residues. Between the trimmed V and J ends, which lost 4 bases and 2 bases, there was a span of 11 bases. The germline CDR1 and CDR2 sequences are LNHDA and SQIVND (reference sequence). CDR3 amino acids: CASSRGQKQETQYF. Written as DNA, the CDR3 is TGTGCCAGTAGTAGAGGACAGAAACAAGAGACCCAGTACTTC. The full variable domain, in which reference TRBV19 and TRBJ2-5 provide the parts outside the CDR3, is DGGITQSPKYLFRKEGQNVTLSCEQNLNHDAMYWYRQDPGQGLRLIYYSQIVNDFQKGDIAEGYSVSREKKESFPLTVTSAQKNPTAFYLCASSRGQKQETQYFGPGTRLLVL.

This chain joins TRBV24-1 and TRBJ2-7; 10 bases align to TRBD1. The V gene's germline CDR1 is KGHDR and CDR2 SFDVKD. This CDR3 is 15 amino acids long. J was trimmed by 5 bases and V by 8 bases; bases with no gene match: 11. The CDR3 spells CATTSVRDRGHEQYF. DNA for the CDR3: TGTGCCACCACCTCGGTGAGGGACAGGGGCCACGAGCAGTACTTC.

On this clone: Different DNA sequences within this sample yield the same CDR3. The CDR3 coding sequence is TGTGCCAGCAGTTTAGGGCCCCGGGAGCAGTACTTC. Its translation is CASSLGPREQYF. The chain joins TRBV28 to TRBJ2-7, with D hard to call. This CDR3 spans 12 amino acids. Germline lookup yields CDR1 MDHEN and CDR2 SYDVKM. Trimming removed 2 bases at V and 7 bases at J, with 9 bases between.

The chain couples TRBV18 to TRBJ2-5, with TRBD1 matching 8 bases. Per the germline V gene, CDR1 is KGHSH and CDR2 is LQKENI. The junction had 5 bases not matched to a gene; V was cut back by 4 bases and J by 1 base. The CDR3 has 15 residues. CDR3 sequence (DNA): TGTGCCAGCTCACGGGACAGGTCAATCCAAGAGACCCAGTACTTC. Translated: CASSRDRSIQETQYF.

This clone was found a few times. The CDR3 coding sequence is TGCAGTGCTAGAGACCTCTTGGGCTACACCTTC. Its translation is CSARDLLGYTF. The rearrangement uses TRBV20-1 and TRBJ1-2; D is ambiguous. V was clipped by 0 bases and J by 8 bases, with 7 bases between them. Germline assignment: CDR1 DFQATT and CDR2 SNEGSKA (reference sequence). This CDR3 region has 11 residues.

CDR3: CASSLARGTGGSWAYEQYF. The CDR3 DNA is TGTGCCAGCAGCTTAGCGCGCGGGACAGGGGGTTCATGGGCCTACGAGCAGTACTTC. This chain connects TRBV7-2 to TRBJ2-7, with 11 bases lining up with TRBD1. This CDR3 comprises 19 residues. Trimming cost V 0 bases and J 2 bases; bases outside gene matches: 12. Germline values: CDR1 SGHTA, CDR2 FQGNSA.

The chain employs TRBV5-1 and TRBJ1-2, with 8 bases identical to TRBD1. After removal of 4 bases from V and 7 bases from J, the junction contained 12 bases not matched to a gene. This CDR3 has 15 residues. Germline CDR1 reads SGHRS; CDR2 reads YFSETQ. CDR3 DNA: TGCGCCAGCAGCCACCCTACGACAGGGGCAGCTGGCTACACCTTC. Translating gives CASSHPTTGAAGYTF.

Points on this clone: In the same sample, other DNA sequences code for this CDR3. The chain employs TRBV28 and TRBJ1-5, with D unclear. CDR1 is MDHEN and CDR2 is SYDVKM in the germline V gene. Trimming removed 3 bases at V and 6 bases at J, with 6 bases between. The CDR3 is made up of 12 amino acids. This CDR3 is CASSLEGQPQHF. The CDR3 bases are TGTGCCAGCAGTTTGGAGGGTCAGCCCCAGCATTTT. The variable domain in full, completed from reference TRBV28 and TRBJ1-5, reads DVKVTQSSRYLVKRTGEKVFLECVQDMDHENMFWYRQDPGLGLRLIYFSYDVKMKEKGDIPEGYSVSREKKERFSLILESASTNQTSMYLCASSLEGQPQHFGDGTRLSIL.

This clone has just a few counts. This chain connects TRBV19 to TRBJ1-1; D perhaps matches TRBD1 (5 bases). Trimming removed 5 bases from V and 0 bases from J, with 13 bases in between. Per germline, CDR1 LNHDA and CDR2 SQIVND (reference sequence). This CDR3 is 15 amino acids long. For the CDR3, the DNA is TGTGCCAGTAGTGTCCCAAGGGGAATGAACACTGAAGCTTTCTTT. This encodes CASSVPRGMNTEAFF.

This chain links TRBV6-4 with TRBJ2-1; the match to TRBD2 covers 14 bases. The CDR3 runs 13 residues. The trim removed 8 bases at V and 8 bases at J, leaving 2 bases unmatched. Germline CDR1 is MRHNA and CDR2 is SNTAGT. This CDR3 is CASGTSGSHEQFF. The CDR3 region has the DNA TGTGCCAGCGGGACTAGCGGGAGCCATGAGCAGTTCTTC.